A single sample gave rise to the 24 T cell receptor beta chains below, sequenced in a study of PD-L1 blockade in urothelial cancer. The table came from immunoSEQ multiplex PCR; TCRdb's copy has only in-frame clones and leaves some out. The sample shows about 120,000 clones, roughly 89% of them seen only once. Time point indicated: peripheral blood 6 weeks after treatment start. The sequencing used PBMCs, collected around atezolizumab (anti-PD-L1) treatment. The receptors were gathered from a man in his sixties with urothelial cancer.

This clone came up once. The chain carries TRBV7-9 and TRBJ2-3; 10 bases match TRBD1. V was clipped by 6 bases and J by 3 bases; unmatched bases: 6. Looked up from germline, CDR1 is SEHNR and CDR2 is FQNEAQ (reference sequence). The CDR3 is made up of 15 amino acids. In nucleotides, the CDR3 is TGTGCCAGCAGTCTAAGACAGGGGGCTACAGATACGCAGTATTTT. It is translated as CASSLRQGATDTQYF.

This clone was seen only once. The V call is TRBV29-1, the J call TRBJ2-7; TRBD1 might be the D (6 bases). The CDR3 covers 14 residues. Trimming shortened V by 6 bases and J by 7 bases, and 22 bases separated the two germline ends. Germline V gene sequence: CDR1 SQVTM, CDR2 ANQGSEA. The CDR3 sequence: CSVSRLGTQREQYF. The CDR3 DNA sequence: TGCAGCGTGTCTCGCCTGGGGACACAAAGGGAGCAGTACTTC.

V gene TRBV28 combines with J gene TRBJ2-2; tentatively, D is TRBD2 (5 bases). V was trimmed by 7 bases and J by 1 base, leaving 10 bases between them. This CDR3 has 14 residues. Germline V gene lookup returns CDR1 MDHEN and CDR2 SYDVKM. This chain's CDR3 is CASIEGRNTGELFF. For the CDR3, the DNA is TGTGCCAGCATAGAAGGGAGGAACACCGGGGAGCTGTTTTTT.

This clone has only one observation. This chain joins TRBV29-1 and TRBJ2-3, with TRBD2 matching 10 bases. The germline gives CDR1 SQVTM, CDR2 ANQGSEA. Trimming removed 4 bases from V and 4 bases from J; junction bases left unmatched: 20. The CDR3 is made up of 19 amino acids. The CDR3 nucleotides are TGCAGCGTTGTTCGGGGTAGCGGGGGGCCCGATATCATAGCAGATACGCAGTATTTT. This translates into CSVVRGSGGPDIIADTQYF.

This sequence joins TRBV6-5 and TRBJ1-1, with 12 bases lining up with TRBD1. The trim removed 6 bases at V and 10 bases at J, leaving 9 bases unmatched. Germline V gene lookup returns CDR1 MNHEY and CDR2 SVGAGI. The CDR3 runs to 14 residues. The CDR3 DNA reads TGTGCCAGCAGGTCCGGGACAGGGGGCGCCGGAGCTTTCTTT. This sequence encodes CASRSGTGGAGAFF.

In nucleotides, the CDR3 is TGTGCCAGGTACCCTTGGGCGGACAGGGAAAGCACAGATACGCAGTATTTT. This codes for CARYPWADRESTDTQYF. V usage is TRBV6-4 and J usage is TRBJ2-3; 8 bases are a match to TRBD1. Germline V lookup: CDR1 MRHNA, CDR2 SNTAGT. The CDR3 contains 17 residues. The V segment lost 9 bases and the J segment 0 bases; nucleotides outside the gene matches: 14.

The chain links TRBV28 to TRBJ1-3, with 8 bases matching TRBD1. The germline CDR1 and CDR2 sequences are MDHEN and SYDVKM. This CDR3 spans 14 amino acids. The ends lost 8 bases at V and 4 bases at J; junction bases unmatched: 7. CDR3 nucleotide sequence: TGTGCCAGCCTTCGACAGGGGCTAGGAAACACCATATATTTT. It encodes CASLRQGLGNTIYF.

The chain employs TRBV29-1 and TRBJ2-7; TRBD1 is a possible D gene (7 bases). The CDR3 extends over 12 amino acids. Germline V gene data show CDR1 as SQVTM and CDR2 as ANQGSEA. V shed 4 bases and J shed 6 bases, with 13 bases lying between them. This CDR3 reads CSVANRGGEQYF. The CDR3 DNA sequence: TGCAGCGTTGCAAACAGGGGAGGCGAGCAGTACTTC.

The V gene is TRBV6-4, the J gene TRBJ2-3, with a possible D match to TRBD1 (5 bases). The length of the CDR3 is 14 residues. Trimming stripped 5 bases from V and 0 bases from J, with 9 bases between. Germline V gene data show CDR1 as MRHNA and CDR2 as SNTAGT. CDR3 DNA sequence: TGTGCCAGCAGTCAGGGTCCTAGCACAGATACGCAGTATTTT. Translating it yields CASSQGPSTDTQYF.

CDR3 in DNA: TGTGCCAGCAGCTTAGACCCCGGGACAGCTTACGAGCAGTACTTC. Amino acids: CASSLDPGTAYEQYF. The V call is TRBV7-2, the J call TRBJ2-7; 7 bases fit TRBD1. In germline, CDR1 is SGHTA, CDR2 FQGNSA. The CDR3 spans 15 residues. J gave up 4 bases and V 1 base, and 7 bases lay outside the gene matches.

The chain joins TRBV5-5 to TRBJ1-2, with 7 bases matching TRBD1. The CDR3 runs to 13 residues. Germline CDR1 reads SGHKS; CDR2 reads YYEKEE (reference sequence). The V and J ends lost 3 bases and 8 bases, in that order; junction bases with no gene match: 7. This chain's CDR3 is CASSSSTGQGYTF. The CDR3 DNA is TGTGCCAGCAGCTCTTCGACAGGGCAGGGCTACACCTTC.

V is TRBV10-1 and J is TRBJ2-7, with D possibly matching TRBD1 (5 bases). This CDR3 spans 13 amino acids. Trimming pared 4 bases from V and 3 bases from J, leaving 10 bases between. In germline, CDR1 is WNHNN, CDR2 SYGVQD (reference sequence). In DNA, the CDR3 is TGCGCCAGCAGTGGTAAGGGGAACTACGAGCAGTACTTC. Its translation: CASSGKGNYEQYF.

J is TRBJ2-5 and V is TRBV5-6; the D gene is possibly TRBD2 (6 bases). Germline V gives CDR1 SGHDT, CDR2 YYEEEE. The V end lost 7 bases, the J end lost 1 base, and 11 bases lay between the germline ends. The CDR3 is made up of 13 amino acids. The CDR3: CASGSGSQETQYF. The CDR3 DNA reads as TGTGCCAGCGGCTCCGGGAGCCAAGAGACCCAGTACTTC.

CDR3 in DNA: TGTGCCAGCGGCCGCGGGGGGGATGTCTATGGCTACACCTTC. Protein: CASGRGGDVYGYTF. The genes are TRBV28 and TRBJ1-2, with D maybe TRBD1 (5 bases). The CDR3 is 14 residues long. CDR1 is MDHEN and CDR2 is SYDVKM in the germline V gene. With 8 bases removed from V and 4 bases from J, the gap between germline ends came to 17 bases.

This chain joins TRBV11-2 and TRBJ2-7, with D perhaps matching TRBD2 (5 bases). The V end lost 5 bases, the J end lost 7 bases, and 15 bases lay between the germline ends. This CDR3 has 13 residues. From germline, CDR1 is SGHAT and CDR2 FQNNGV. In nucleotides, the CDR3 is TGTGCCAGCAGCGGGAGTCCCCAGTGGGAGCAGTACTTC. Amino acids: CASSGSPQWEQYF.

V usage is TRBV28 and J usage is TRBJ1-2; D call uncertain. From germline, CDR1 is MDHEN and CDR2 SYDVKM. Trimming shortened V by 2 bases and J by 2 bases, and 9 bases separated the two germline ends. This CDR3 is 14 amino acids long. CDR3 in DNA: TGTGCCAGCAGTTTAGAACAGAGCAACTATGGCTACACCTTC. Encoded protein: CASSLEQSNYGYTF.

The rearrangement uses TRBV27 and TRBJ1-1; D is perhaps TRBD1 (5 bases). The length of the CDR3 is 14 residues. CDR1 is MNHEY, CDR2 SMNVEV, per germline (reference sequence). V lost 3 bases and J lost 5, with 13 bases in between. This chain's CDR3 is CASSLFGDWTEAFF. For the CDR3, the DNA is TGTGCCAGCAGTTTGTTCGGGGACTGGACTGAAGCTTTCTTT.

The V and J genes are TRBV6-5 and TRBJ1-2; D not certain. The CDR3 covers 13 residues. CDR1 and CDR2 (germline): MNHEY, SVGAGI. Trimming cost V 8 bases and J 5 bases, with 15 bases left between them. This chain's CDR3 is CASSIGEGYGYTF. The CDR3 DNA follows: TGTGCCAGCTCCATTGGGGAGGGTTATGGCTACACCTTC.

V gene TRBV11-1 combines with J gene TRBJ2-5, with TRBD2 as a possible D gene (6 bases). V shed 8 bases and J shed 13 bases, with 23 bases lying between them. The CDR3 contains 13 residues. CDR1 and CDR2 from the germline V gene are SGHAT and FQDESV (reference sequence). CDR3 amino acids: CASRLRLGGRVYF. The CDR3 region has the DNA TGTGCCAGCCGTCTCCGCTTGGGAGGCCGGGTGTACTTC.

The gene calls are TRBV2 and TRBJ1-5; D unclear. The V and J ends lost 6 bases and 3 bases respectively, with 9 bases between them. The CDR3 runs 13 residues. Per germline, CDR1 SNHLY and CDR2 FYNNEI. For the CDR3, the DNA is TGTGCCAGCAGAACGAGGGTCAATCAGCCCCAGCATTTT. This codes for CASRTRVNQPQHF.

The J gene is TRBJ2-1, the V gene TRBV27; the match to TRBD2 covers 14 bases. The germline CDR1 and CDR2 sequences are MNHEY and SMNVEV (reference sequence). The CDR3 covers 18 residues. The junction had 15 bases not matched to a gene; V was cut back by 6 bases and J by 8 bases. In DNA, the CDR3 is TGTGCCAGCAGCCCCAGACTAGCGGGAGGGCCCGGGTGGGATGAGCAGTTCTTC. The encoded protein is CASSPRLAGGPGWDEQFF.

The CDR3 sequence: CAIGDRENYGYTF. For the CDR3, the DNA is TGTGCCATAGGGGACAGGGAAAACTATGGCTACACCTTC. The chain joins TRBV10-3 to TRBJ1-2, with 9 bases fitting TRBD1. J gave up 2 bases and V 9 bases, and 4 bases lay outside the gene matches. Germline V gene data show CDR1 as ENHRY and CDR2 as SYGVKD. The CDR3 length is 13 residues.

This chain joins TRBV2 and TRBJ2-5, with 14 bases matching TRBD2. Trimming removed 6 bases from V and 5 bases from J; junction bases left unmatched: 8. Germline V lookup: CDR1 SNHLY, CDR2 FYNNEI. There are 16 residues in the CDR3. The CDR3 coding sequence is TGTGCCAGCAGGCTGACTAGCGGGGGGGCCGTGGAGACCCAGTACTTC. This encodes CASRLTSGGAVETQYF.

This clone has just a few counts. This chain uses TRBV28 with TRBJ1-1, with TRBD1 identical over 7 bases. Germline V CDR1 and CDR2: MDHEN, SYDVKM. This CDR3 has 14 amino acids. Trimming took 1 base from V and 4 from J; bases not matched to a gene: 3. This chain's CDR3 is CASSLYGDSTEAFF. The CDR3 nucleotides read TGTGCCAGCAGTTTATATGGGGACAGCACTGAAGCTTTCTTT.